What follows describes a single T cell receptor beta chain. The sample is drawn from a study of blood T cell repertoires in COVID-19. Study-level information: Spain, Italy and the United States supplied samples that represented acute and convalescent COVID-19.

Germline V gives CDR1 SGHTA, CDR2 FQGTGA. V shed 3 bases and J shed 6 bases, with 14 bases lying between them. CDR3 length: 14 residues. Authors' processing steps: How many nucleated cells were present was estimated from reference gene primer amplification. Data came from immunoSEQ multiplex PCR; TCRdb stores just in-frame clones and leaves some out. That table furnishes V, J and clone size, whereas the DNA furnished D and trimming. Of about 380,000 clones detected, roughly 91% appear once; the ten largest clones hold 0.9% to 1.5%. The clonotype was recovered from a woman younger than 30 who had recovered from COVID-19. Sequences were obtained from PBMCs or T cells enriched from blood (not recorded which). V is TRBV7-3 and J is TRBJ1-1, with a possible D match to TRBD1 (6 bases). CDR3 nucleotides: TGTGCCAGCAGCTTGGGGGCAGGGGCCCCTGAAGCTTTCTTT. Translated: CASSLGAGAPEAFF.